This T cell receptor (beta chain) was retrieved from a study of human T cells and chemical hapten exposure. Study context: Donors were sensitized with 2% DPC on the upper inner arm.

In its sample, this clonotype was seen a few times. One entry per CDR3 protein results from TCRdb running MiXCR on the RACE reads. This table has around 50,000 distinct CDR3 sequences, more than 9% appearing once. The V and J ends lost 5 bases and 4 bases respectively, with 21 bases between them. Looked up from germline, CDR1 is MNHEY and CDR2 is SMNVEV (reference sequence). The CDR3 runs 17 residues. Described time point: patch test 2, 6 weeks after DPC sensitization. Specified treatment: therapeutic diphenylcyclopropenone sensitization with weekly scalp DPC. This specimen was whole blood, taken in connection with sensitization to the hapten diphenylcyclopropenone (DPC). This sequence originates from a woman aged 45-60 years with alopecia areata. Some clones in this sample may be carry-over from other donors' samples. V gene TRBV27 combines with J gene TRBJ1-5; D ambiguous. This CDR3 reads CASSPLTGYLRNQPQHF. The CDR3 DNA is TGTGCCAGCAGTCCCCTGACCGGCTACCTACGGAATCAGCCCCAGCATTTT.